This TCR beta chain originates from a study of blood T cell repertoires in COVID-19. The germline gives CDR1 LGHNA, CDR2 YSLEER. The length of the CDR3 is 15 residues. The J segment lost 3 bases and the V segment lost 1 base, leaving 6 bases of the junction unmatched. Per the authors' pipeline: Amplification of reference gene primers was used by the study to estimate nucleated cell counts. The table came from immunoSEQ multiplex PCR; TCRdb's copy has only in-frame clones and leaves some out. V and J calls and clone size are copied from that table; D and trimming were computed from the DNA. The profile shows tens of thousands of clones, around 90% of them singletons.

The material sequenced was peripheral blood. The J gene is TRBJ2-7, the V gene TRBV4-3; TRBD1 matches at 7 bases. This receptor was identified in a woman aged 60-70 years with COVID-19, enrolled during active disease. The chain's CDR3 is CASSQGRDSLYEQYF. Here the CDR3 DNA reads TGCGCCAGCAGCCAAGGCCGGGACAGTCTCTACGAGCAGTACTTC.